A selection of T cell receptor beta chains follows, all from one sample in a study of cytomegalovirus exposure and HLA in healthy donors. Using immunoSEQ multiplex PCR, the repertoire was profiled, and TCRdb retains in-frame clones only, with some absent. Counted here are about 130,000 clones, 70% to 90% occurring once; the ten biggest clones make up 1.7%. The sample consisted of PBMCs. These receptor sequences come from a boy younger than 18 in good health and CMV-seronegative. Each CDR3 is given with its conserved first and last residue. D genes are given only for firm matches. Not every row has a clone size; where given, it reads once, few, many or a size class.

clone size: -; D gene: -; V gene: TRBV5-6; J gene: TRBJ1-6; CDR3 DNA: TGTGCCAGCAGCTTGCTCCCCGGGGGGATTAATTCACCCCTCCACTTT; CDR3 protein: CASSLLPGGINSPLHF
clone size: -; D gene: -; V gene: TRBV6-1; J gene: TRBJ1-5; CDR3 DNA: TGTGCCAGCAGTGAAGGAGCACTGGTAAGTCAGCCCCAGCATTTT; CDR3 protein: CASSEGALVSQPQHF
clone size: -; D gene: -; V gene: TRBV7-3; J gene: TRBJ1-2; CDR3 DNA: TGTGCCAGCAGCCCCTCAGGGGACGGCGGGTATGGCTACACCTTC; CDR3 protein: CASSPSGDGGYGYTF
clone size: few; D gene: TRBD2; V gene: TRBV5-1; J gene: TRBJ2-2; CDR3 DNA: TGCGCCAGCAGCCCGGGGGGACGGGCAACCGGGGAGCTGTTTTTT; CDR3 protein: CASSPGGRATGELFF
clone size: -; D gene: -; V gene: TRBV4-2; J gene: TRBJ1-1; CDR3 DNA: TGTGCCAGCAGCCAAGGTCGGACTTCGAACACTGAAGCTTTCTTT; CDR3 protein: CASSQGRTSNTEAFF
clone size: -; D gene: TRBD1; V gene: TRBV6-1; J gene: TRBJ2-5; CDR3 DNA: TGTGCCAGCAGAAGGGACAGGGTATCGGAGACCCAGTACTTC; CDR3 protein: CASRRDRVSETQYF
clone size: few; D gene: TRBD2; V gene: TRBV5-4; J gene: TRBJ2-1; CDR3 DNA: TGTGCCAGCAGCCGGTCCGGGACTAGCTGGAATGAGCAGTTCTTC; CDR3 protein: CASSRSGTSWNEQFF
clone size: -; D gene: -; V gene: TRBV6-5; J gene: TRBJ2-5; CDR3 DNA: TGTGCCAGGCGGTCCCGGCAAGAGACCCAGTACTTC; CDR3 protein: CARRSRQETQYF
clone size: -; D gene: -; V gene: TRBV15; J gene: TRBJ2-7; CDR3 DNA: TGTGCCACCAGCAGAGACAGAGGGAGGTACGAGCAGTACTTC; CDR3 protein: CATSRDRGRYEQYF
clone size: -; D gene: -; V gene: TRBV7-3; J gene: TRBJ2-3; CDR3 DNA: TGTGCCAGCAGCTCCTCCGGCGGTCCTAGCACAGATACGCAGTATTTT; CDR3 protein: CASSSSGGPSTDTQYF
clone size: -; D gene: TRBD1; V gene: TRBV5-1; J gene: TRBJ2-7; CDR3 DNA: TGCGCCAGCAGCTTGGGGCAGGACAGGGGCAACGAGCAGTACTTC; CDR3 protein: CASSLGQDRGNEQYF
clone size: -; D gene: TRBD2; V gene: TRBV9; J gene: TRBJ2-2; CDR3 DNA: TGTGCCAGCAGCGGGGGGACTAGCGGAAACACCGGGGAGCTGTTTTTT; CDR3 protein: CASSGGTSGNTGELFF
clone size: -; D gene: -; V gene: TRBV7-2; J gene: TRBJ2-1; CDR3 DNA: TGTGCCAGCAGCGAGAGGAGTAATGAGCAGCTCTTC; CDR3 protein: CASSERSNEQLF
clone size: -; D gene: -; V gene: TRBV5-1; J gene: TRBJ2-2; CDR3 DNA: TGCGCCAGCAGCTTGAAGTCAGGGGCTCCCGGGGAGCTGTTTTTT; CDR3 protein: CASSLKSGAPGELFF
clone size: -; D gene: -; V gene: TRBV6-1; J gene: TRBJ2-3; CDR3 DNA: TGTGCCAGCAGTGTCGCCACTAGCACAGATACGCAGTATTTT; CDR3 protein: CASSVATSTDTQYF
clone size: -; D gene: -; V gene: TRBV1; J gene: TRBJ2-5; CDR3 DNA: TGCACCAGCAGCCAAGTTGACAAAGAGACCCAGTACTTC; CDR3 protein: CTSSQVDKETQYF
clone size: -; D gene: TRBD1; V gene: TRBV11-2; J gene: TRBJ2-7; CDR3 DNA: TGTGCCAGCAGCGCAGGACAGGGGTACGAGCAGTACTTC; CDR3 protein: CASSAGQGYEQYF
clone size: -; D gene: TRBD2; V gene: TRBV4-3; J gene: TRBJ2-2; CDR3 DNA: TGCGCCAGCAGCCTCGAGGCTAGCGGGGGGGCGACGAACACCGGGGAGCTGTTTTTT; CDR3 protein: CASSLEASGGATNTGELFF
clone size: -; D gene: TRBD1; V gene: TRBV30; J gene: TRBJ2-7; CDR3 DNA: TGTGCCTGGAGTAGGGGAATAGGACAGGGCGACGAGCAGTACTTC; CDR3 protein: CAWSRGIGQGDEQYF
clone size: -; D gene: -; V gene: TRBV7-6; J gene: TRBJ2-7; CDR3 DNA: TGTGCCAGCAGCTTAGGGCAGGGTTATTACCACGAGCAGTACTTC; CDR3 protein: CASSLGQGYYHEQYF
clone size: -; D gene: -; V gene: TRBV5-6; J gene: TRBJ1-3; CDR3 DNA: TGTGCCAGCAGCCTCGGGGGGACTGGAAACACCATATATTTT; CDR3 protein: CASSLGGTGNTIYF
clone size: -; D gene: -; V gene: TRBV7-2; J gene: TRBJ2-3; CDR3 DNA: TGTGCCAGCAGCTTAGAAGTCTCGCGGGATACGCAGTATTTT; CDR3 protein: CASSLEVSRDTQYF
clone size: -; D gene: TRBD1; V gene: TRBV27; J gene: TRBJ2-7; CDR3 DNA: TGTGCCAGCAGTTTATCGATCGGACAGGGTACCTACGAGCAGTACTTC; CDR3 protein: CASSLSIGQGTYEQYF
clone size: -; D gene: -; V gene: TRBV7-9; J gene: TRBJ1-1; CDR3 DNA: TGTGCCAGCAGCTTAGACATGAACACTGAAGCTTTCTTT; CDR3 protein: CASSLDMNTEAFF
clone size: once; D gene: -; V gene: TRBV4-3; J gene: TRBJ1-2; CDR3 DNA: TGCGCCAGCAGCCAAGATTCCGACGGAGGGTCTTATGGCTACACCTTC; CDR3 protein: CASSQDSDGGSYGYTF
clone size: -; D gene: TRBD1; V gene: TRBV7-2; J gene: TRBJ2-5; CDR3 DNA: TGTGCCAGCAGCTTAGCGGGACAGGGCCAAGAGACCCAGTACTTC; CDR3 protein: CASSLAGQGQETQYF
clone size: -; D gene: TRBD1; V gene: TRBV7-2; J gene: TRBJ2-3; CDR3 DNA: TGTGCCAGCAGAATTGACAGGGGGATCACAGATACGCAGTATTTT; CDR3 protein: CASRIDRGITDTQYF
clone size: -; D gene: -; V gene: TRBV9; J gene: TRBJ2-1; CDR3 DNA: TGTGCCAGCAGCGCCCTACTAGCAGGCTACAATGAGCAGTTCTTC; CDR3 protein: CASSALLAGYNEQFF
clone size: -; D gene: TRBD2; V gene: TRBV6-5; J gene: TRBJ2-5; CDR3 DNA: TGTGCCAGCAGTTATACCACGGGACTAGCTCCAGAGACCCAGTACTTC; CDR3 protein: CASSYTTGLAPETQYF
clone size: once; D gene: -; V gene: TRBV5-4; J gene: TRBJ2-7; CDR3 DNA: TGTGCCAGCAGCTTGGTGGGAGATGACGAGCAGTACTTC; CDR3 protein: CASSLVGDDEQYF
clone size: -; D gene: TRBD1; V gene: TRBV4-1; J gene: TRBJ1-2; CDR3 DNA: TGCGCCAGCAGCCAAGAGGGGGGACAGGGCTATGGCTACACCTTC; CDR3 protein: CASSQEGGQGYGYTF
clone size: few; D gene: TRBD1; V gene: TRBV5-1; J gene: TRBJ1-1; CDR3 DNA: TGCGCCAGCAGCTTGGGTGACAGGGGAGGTGGCACTGAAGCTTTCTTT; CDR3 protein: CASSLGDRGGGTEAFF
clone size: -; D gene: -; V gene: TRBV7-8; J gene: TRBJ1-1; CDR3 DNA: TGTGCCAGCAGCTTACTCGTTCCTGTGAACACTGAAGCTTTCTTT; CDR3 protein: CASSLLVPVNTEAFF
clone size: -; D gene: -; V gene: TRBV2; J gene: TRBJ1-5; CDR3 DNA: TGTGCCAGCAGTGGGGACACCCTTAGCAATCAGCCCCAGCATTTT; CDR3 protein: CASSGDTLSNQPQHF
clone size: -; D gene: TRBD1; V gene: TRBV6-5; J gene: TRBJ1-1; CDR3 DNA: TGTGCCAGCAGGCGACAGGGGGTAAACACTGAAGCTTTCTTT; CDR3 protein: CASRRQGVNTEAFF
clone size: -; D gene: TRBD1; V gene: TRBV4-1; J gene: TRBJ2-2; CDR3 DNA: TGCGCCAGCAGCCAAGGTGGTACGGGACAGGGAGACTACGACACCGGGGAGCTGTTTTTT; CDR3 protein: CASSQGGTGQGDYDTGELFF
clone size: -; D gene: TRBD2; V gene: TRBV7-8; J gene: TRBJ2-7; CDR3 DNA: TGTGCCAGCAGCTTAGAGGGACAGGGGACTAGCGGGATTTCCTACGAGCAGTACTTC; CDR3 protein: CASSLEGQGTSGISYEQYF
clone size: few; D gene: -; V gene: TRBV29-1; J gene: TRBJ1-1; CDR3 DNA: TGCAGCGTTGAAGGGGTGTACAGGCAAACTGAAGCTTTCTTT; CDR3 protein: CSVEGVYRQTEAFF
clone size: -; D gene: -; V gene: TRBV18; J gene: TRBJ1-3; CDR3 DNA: TGTGCCAGCTCACCAAGTAGTCCCGGAAACACCATATATTTT; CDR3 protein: CASSPSSPGNTIYF
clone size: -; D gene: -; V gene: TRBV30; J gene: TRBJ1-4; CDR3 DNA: TGTGCCTGGAGCGCGAGTTCTAATGAAAAACTGTTTTTT; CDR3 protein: CAWSASSNEKLFF
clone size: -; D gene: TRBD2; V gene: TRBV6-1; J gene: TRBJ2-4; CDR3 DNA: TGTGCCAGCAGTGAAGCCGGGTGGGGGGGGGCCAAAAACATTCAGTACTTC; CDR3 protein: CASSEAGWGGAKNIQYF
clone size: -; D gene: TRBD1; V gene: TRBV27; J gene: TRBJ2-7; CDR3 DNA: TGTGCCAGCAGTCCCTCGGCGGGACAGGCTACCTACGAGCAGTACTTC; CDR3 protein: CASSPSAGQATYEQYF
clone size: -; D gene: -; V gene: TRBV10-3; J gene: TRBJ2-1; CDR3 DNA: TGTGCCGGCCGAAGTCCGCCGGAGGAGCAGTTCTTC; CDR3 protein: CAGRSPPEEQFF
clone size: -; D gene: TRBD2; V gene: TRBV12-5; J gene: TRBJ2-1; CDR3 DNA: TGTGCTAGTGGTTTGGGGGCGGGGGGGCTCATCCATGAGCAGTTCTTC; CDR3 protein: CASGLGAGGLIHEQFF